The rows below give T cell receptor beta chains drawn from one sample of a study of cytomegalovirus exposure and HLA in healthy donors. Assay: immunoSEQ multiplex PCR; the TCRdb copy retains only in-frame clones and omits some. The sample lists 150,000 to 200,000 clones; 60% to 80% were seen once. Sequencing used PBMCs. The receptors shown here come from a man in his forties in good health and CMV-seronegative. Both conserved end residues are part of each CDR3. A D gene is named only where the DNA matches it firmly. Some rows have no size entry. The others give once, few or many, or a class for an expanded clone.

V gene	clone size	J gene	D gene	CDR3 protein	CDR3 DNA
TRBV28	-	TRBJ1-3	TRBD1	CASRSNDRGGNTIYF	TGTGCCAGCAGGTCTAATGACAGGGGCGGAAACACCATATATTTT
TRBV5-6	few	TRBJ1-3	-	CASSLEPRASGNTIYF	TGTGCCAGCAGTCTTGAACCCAGGGCCTCTGGAAACACCATATATTTT
TRBV19	-	TRBJ2-4	TRBD2	CASRTELAGGPLAKNIQYF	TGTGCCAGTAGGACAGAACTAGCGGGGGGCCCTCTGGCCAAAAACATTCAGTACTTC
TRBV7-9	-	TRBJ2-3	TRBD2	CASSVSGGADTQYF	TGTGCCAGCAGCGTTAGCGGGGGGGCAGATACGCAGTATTTT
TRBV2	-	TRBJ1-2	TRBD1	CASSRGVANYGYTF	TGTGCCAGCAGCAGGGGGGTAGCTAACTATGGCTACACCTTC
TRBV7-7	-	TRBJ2-5	TRBD2	CASSPTGGTQYF	TGTGCTAGCAGTCCGACGGGGGGGACCCAGTACTTC
TRBV6-5	-	TRBJ2-3	TRBD2	CASSYGRGGSTDTQYF	TGTGCCAGCAGTTACGGGCGGGGGGGGAGCACAGATACGCAGTATTTT
TRBV29-1	few	TRBJ2-6	TRBD1	CSVEDRLVGANVLTF	TGCAGCGTTGAGGACAGGTTAGTTGGGGCCAACGTCCTGACTTTC
TRBV6-5	-	TRBJ2-1	TRBD2	CASSLGLAGIEQFF	TGTGCCAGCAGCCTGGGACTAGCGGGAATTGAGCAGTTCTTC
TRBV4-2	-	TRBJ2-5	TRBD2	CASSSRLAGIQETQYF	TGTGCCAGCAGCTCTCGCCTAGCGGGAATTCAGGAGACCCAGTACTTC
TRBV5-8	-	TRBJ2-3	-	CASSLSTSTDTQYF	TGTGCCAGCAGCTTGTCTACTAGCACAGATACGCAGTATTTT
TRBV5-1	-	TRBJ1-1	-	CASSLVQAKTEAFF	TGCGCCAGCAGCTTGGTACAGGCAAAGACTGAAGCTTTCTTT
TRBV25-1	-	TRBJ2-5	TRBD2	CASSDLMLAGVETQYF	TGTGCCAGCAGTGACTTAATGCTAGCGGGCGTAGAGACCCAGTACTTC
TRBV7-9	-	TRBJ2-7	TRBD1	CSSSYSGQPAYEQYF	TGTTCCAGCAGCTACTCGGGACAGCCAGCCTACGAGCAGTACTTC
TRBV27	-	TRBJ2-5	TRBD2	CASSLAGGQETQYF	TGTGCCAGCAGCCTAGCGGGGGGGCAGGAGACCCAGTACTTC